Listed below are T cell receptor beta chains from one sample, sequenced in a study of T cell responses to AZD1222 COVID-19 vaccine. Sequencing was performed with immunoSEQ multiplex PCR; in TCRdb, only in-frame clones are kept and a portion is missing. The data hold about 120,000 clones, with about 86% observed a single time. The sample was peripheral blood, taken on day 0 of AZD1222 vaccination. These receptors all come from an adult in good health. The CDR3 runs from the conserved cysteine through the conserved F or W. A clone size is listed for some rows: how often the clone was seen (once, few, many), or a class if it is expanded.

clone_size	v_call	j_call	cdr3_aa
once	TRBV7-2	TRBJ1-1	CASSLGQPNTEAFF
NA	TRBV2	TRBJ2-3	CASRRTSGRTDTQYF
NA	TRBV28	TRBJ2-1	CASSSSDRSYNEQFF
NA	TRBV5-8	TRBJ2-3	CASSLTRGTGAADTQYF
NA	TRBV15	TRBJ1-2	CATSRATGGYYGYTF
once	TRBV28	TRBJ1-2	CASSLLLRLVGYTF
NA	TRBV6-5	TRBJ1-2	CATSHGNYGYTF
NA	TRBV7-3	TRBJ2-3	CASSLAGGLPDTQYF
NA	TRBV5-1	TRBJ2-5	CASSTGSQETQYF
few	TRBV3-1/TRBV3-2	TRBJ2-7	CASSPGQGASYEQYF
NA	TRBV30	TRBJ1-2	CAWSPGTGGYGYTF
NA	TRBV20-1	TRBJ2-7	CSASQASGSYEQYF
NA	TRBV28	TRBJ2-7	CASSAPGFEQYF
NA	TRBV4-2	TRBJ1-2	CASSPGGGNGYTF
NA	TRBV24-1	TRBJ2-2	CATSDPAGELFF
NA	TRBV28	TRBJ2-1	CASSPGTSLREQFF